This TCR beta chain came from a study of cytomegalovirus exposure and HLA in healthy donors. Study-wide points: Earlier analysis looked at TCR beta V segments, and most were productive about 87% or about 30% of the time.

Germline lookup yields CDR1 MNHNY and CDR2 SVGAGI (reference sequence). Deletions cut 3 bases from V and 3 bases from J, with 11 bases between. CDR3 size: 14 residues. As for this clone: The antigen is unknown.

PCR amplification relied on 60 Vbeta primers (plus 13 Jbeta primers). Sequencing used immunoSEQ multiplex PCR; TCRdb keeps in-frame clones, though not all of them. This table has tens of thousands of clones, about 66% appearing once. V usage is TRBV6-6 and J usage is TRBJ1-1; TRBD1 might be the D (5 bases). This clonotype was obtained from a man between 40 and 49 years old in good health and CMV-seropositive. The source material was PBMCs. DNA of the CDR3: TGTGCCAGCAGTTATTCGGACATTTACACTGAAGCTTTCTTT. Protein product: CASSYSDIYTEAFF.